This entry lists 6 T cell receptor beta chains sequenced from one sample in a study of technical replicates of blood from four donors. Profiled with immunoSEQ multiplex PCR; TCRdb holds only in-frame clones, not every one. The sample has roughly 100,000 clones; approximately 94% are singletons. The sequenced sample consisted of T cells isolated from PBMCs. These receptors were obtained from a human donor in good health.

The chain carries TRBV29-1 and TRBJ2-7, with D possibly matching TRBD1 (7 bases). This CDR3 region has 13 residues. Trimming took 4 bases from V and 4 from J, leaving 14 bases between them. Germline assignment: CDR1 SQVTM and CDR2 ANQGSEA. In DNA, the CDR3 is TGCAGCGTTGGAAGTGCGGGACAGTACGAGCAGTACTTC. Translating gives CSVGSAGQYEQYF.

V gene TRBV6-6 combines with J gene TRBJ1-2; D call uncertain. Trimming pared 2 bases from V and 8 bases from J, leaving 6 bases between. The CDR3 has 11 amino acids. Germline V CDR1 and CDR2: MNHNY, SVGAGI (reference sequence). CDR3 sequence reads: CASSYSDGYTF. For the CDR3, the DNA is TGTGCCAGCAGTTACAGCGACGGCTACACCTTC.

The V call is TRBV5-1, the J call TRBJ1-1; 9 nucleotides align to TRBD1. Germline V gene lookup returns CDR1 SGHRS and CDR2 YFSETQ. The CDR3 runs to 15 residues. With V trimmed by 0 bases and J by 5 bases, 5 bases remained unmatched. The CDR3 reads CASSLEAQGATEAFF. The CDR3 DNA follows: TGCGCCAGCAGCTTGGAGGCACAGGGGGCGACTGAAGCTTTCTTT.

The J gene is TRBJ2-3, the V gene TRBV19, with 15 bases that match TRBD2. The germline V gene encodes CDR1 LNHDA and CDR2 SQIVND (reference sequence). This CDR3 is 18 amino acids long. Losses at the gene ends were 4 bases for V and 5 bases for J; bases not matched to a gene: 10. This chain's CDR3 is CASSKGLAGGPVGDTQYF. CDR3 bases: TGTGCCAGTAGTAAAGGACTAGCGGGAGGGCCCGTTGGAGATACGCAGTATTTT. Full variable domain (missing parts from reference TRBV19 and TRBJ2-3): DGGITQSPKYLFRKEGQNVTLSCEQNLNHDAMYWYRQDPGQGLRLIYYSQIVNDFQKGDIAEGYSVSREKKESFPLTVTSAQKNPTAFYLCASSKGLAGGPVGDTQYFGPGTRLTVL.

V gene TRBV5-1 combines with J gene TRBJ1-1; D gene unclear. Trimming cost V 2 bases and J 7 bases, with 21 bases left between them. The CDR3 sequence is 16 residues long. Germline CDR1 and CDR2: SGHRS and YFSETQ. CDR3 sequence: CASSFDLLGVRNEAFF. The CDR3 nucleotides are TGCGCCAGCAGCTTTGATTTACTTGGTGTGAGGAATGAAGCTTTCTTT.

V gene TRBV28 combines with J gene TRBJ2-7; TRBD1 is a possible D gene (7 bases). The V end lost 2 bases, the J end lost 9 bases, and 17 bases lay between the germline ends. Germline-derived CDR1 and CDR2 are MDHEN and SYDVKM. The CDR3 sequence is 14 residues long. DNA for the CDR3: TGTGCCAGCAGTTTAAACAGGGGAGAGGGGGGGCAGTACTTC. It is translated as CASSLNRGEGGQYF. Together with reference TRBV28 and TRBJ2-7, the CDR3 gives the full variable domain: DVKVTQSSRYLVKRTGEKVFLECVQDMDHENMFWYRQDPGLGLRLIYFSYDVKMKEKGDIPEGYSVSREKKERFSLILESASTNQTSMYLCASSLNRGEGGQYFGPGTRLTVT.